Each of the 32 T cell receptor beta chains below was sequenced from the same sample in a study of blood T cell repertoires in COVID-19. Assay: immunoSEQ multiplex PCR; the TCRdb copy retains only in-frame clones and omits some. Altogether 270,000 or so clones are present, nearly 90% being singletons, with the ten largest covering roughly 2%. Sequencing was carried out using peripheral blood. The receptors come from a woman aged 55 to 70 with COVID-19, enrolled during active disease.

The gene calls are TRBV27 and TRBJ2-7; D possibly corresponds to TRBD1 (5 bases). Germline V lookup: CDR1 MNHEY, CDR2 SMNVEV (reference sequence). Between the trimmed V and J ends, which lost 5 bases and 2 bases, there was a span of 16 bases. The CDR3 runs to 15 residues. The CDR3 is CASSLSHRGTYEQYF. The CDR3, as DNA: TGTGCCAGCAGTCTGAGCCATAGGGGTACCTACGAGCAGTACTTC.

The V gene is TRBV6-2 or TRBV6-3, the J gene TRBJ1-5; 11 nucleotides match TRBD1. J lost 4 bases, V lost 5 bases, and 4 bases had no gene match. Germline V CDR1 and CDR2: MNHEY, SVGEGT. The CDR3 has 15 amino acids. In DNA form, the CDR3 reads TGTGCCAGCAGTAATAGGGACAGGGGGAATCAGCCCCAGCATTTT. It specifies CASSNRDRGNQPQHF.

Only one count was recorded for this clone. V usage is TRBV7-9 and J usage is TRBJ1-1; 7 nucleotides line up with TRBD1. Losses at the gene ends were 5 bases for V and 1 base for J; bases not matched to a gene: 7. The CDR3 loop spans 15 amino acids. The germline CDR1 and CDR2 sequences are SEHNR and FQNEAQ (reference sequence). CDR3 nucleotides: TGTGCCAGCAGCGACCCGACAGGGAGGAACACTGAAGCTTTCTTT. Translation: CASSDPTGRNTEAFF. Filled out from reference TRBV7-9 and TRBJ1-1, the complete variable domain reads DTGVSQNPRHKITKRGQNVTFRCDPISEHNRLYWYRQTLGQGPEFLTYFQNEAQLEKSRLLSDRFSAERPKGSFSTLEIQRTEQGDSAMYLCASSDPTGRNTEAFFGQGTRLTVV.

CDR3: CASRQGLAGGITYEQYF. The CDR3 region has the DNA TGCGCCAGCAGACAGGGACTAGCGGGGGGCATCACCTACGAGCAGTACTTC. This rearrangement joins TRBV5-1 to TRBJ2-7, with 15 bases that match TRBD2. CDR1 is SGHRS, CDR2 YFSETQ, per germline. Unmatched junction bases numbered 8, after V lost 5 bases and J lost 2 bases. This CDR3 comprises 17 residues.

This chain links TRBV6-6 with TRBJ1-4; D gene ambiguous. V lost 8 bases to trimming and J lost 8 bases, with 9 bases between them. From germline, CDR1 is MNHNY and CDR2 SVGAGI (reference sequence). The CDR3 runs 11 residues. CDR3 sequence: CASGPREKLFF. CDR3 in DNA: TGTGCCAGCGGGCCCAGGGAAAAACTGTTTTTT.

This clone was counted between two and nine times. V and J are TRBV24-1 and TRBJ2-3; 7 bases fit TRBD1. CDR1 KGHDR and CDR2 SFDVKD come from the germline V gene. The CDR3 totals 15 residues. Germline trimming cut 3 bases from V and 1 base from J; bases unmatched to any gene: 3. The CDR3 sequence is CATSDPGQGTDTQYF. The CDR3 DNA reads as TGTGCCACCAGTGATCCAGGACAGGGCACAGATACGCAGTATTTT.

This clone was counted between two and nine times. This sequence joins TRBV10-3 and TRBJ1-6; TRBD1 is a possible D gene (6 bases). From germline, CDR1 is ENHRY and CDR2 SYGVKD. V was pared by 6 bases and J by 12 bases, with 15 bases between. The CDR3 has 13 amino acids. CDR3 coding DNA: TGTGCCATCAGAGAGACAGGTCCGGAACCCCTCCACTTT. Its translation: CAIRETGPEPLHF.

The chain uses TRBV15 and TRBJ2-1, with D perhaps TRBD2 (6 bases). Trimming removed 5 bases at V and 0 bases at J, with 17 bases between. This CDR3 region has 17 residues. CDR1 and CDR2 from the germline V gene are LNHNV and YYDKDF (reference sequence). The CDR3 here is CATSSLSVGGSYNEQFF. CDR3 nucleotides: TGTGCCACCAGCTCTCTCTCGGTGGGGGGCTCCTACAATGAGCAGTTCTTC.

The chain employs TRBV7-8 and TRBJ2-7; 8 bases map to TRBD2. Germline assignment: CDR1 SGHVS and CDR2 FQNEAQ. Trimming cost V 6 bases and J 2 bases; bases outside gene matches: 6. The CDR3 has 14 amino acids. The CDR3 protein is CASRYSGDAYEQYF. In nucleotides, the CDR3 is TGTGCCAGCAGGTATAGCGGGGACGCCTACGAGCAGTACTTC.

The chain uses TRBV6-4 and TRBJ2-1; 8 positions match TRBD2. From germline, CDR1 is MRHNA and CDR2 SNTAGT. The CDR3 has 15 amino acids. Germline trimming cut 6 bases from V and 8 bases from J; bases unmatched to any gene: 12. The DNA for the CDR3 is TGTGCCAGCAGGACGGTAGCGGGGATGGCCCATGAGCAGTTCTTC. Its protein product is CASRTVAGMAHEQFF.

V and J are TRBV5-1 and TRBJ1-2; 7 positions agree with TRBD1. Germline V gene data show CDR1 as SGHRS and CDR2 as YFSETQ. V was pared by 1 base and J by 8 bases, with 8 bases of the junction left unmatched. CDR3 length: 14 residues. CDR3 sequence reads: CASSLYEGAQGYTF. The CDR3 DNA is TGCGCCAGCAGCTTGTATGAGGGGGCTCAGGGCTACACCTTC.

The chain links TRBV5-5 to TRBJ1-2, with unresolved D. CDR1 and CDR2 from the germline V gene are SGHKS and YYEKEE (reference sequence). The CDR3 extends over 15 amino acids. V was shortened by 3 bases and J by 8 bases, with 20 bases between the two germline ends. CDR3 sequence: CASSSTAAGRMGYTF. The CDR3 nucleotides read TGTGCCAGCAGCTCAACCGCTGCGGGGAGGATGGGCTACACCTTC.

This sequence joins TRBV7-9 and TRBJ1-1; D is perhaps TRBD1 (5 bases). The CDR3 runs 13 residues. The germline V gene has CDR1 SEHNR and CDR2 FQNEAQ (reference sequence). V lost 5 bases and J lost 7, with 14 bases in between. The CDR3 nucleotides are TGTGCCAGCAGCCCTCGAGGGACTAGTGAAGCTTTCTTT. It encodes CASSPRGTSEAFF. Using reference TRBV7-9 and TRBJ1-1 for the parts outside the CDR3, the full variable domain is DTGVSQNPRHKITKRGQNVTFRCDPISEHNRLYWYRQTLGQGPEFLTYFQNEAQLEKSRLLSDRFSAERPKGSFSTLEIQRTEQGDSAMYLCASSPRGTSEAFFGQGTRLTVV.

Only a few counts were recorded for this clone. The chain carries TRBV2 and TRBJ1-5; TRBD1 might be the D (6 bases). Per germline, CDR1 SNHLY and CDR2 FYNNEI. This CDR3 has 16 amino acids. V was pared by 7 bases and J by 2 bases, with 18 bases between. The CDR3 sequence: CASTLGGALGNQPQHF. The CDR3 DNA sequence: TGTGCCAGCACCCTGGGGGGGGCGTTAGGCAATCAGCCCCAGCATTTT.

This sequence joins TRBV19 and TRBJ2-3, with no clear D. The V gene lost 3 bases and the J gene lost 2 bases, with 3 bases spanning the gap. Looked up from germline, CDR1 is LNHDA and CDR2 is SQIVND (reference sequence). The CDR3 is 12 amino acids. The DNA of the CDR3 is TGTGCCAGTAGTATCCACACAGATACGCAGTATTTT. It is translated as CASSIHTDTQYF.

The V gene is TRBV4-2, the J gene TRBJ2-6, with D tentatively TRBD1 (6 bases). This CDR3 contains 16 residues. V lost 0 bases to trimming and J lost 4 bases, with 10 bases between them. Germline CDR1 and CDR2: LGHNA and YNFKEQ. CDR3 coding DNA: TGTGCCAGCAGCCAAGATTTGGGGGCCGGGGCCAACGTCCTGACTTTC. Residues: CASSQDLGAGANVLTF.

The chain has TRBV5-6 and TRBJ2-5; TRBD1 aligns across 7 bases. Germline V lookup: CDR1 SGHDT, CDR2 YYEEEE. The CDR3 has 16 residues. Losses at the gene ends were 0 bases for V and 4 bases for J; bases not matched to a gene: 9. CDR3 residues: CASSLAAGGWIETQYF. The CDR3 nucleotides are TGTGCCAGCAGCTTGGCGGCAGGGGGTTGGATAGAGACCCAGTACTTC.

This clone was seen a handful of times. CDR3 protein: CASSQVRTGNTEAFF. The CDR3, as DNA: TGTGCCAGCAGCCAAGTTCGGACAGGGAACACTGAAGCTTTCTTT. The chain uses TRBV3-1 (or the pseudogene TRBV3-2) and TRBJ1-1; 7 bases line up with TRBD1. The J segment lost 1 base and the V segment lost 1 base, leaving 3 bases of the junction unmatched. The CDR3 is made up of 15 amino acids. The germline CDR1 and CDR2 sequences are LGHDT and YNNKEL (reference sequence).

The genes are TRBV4-3 and TRBJ2-7, with a tentative D call TRBD2 (6 bases). V dropped 2 bases and J dropped 2 bases, with 16 bases sitting between them. The CDR3 loop spans 16 amino acids. CDR1 LGHNA and CDR2 YSLEER come from the germline V gene. The CDR3 region is CASSQTGTLLPYEQYF. Written as DNA, the CDR3 is TGCGCCAGCAGCCAAACCGGGACTCTCCTCCCCTACGAGCAGTACTTC.

The chain carries TRBV7-2 and TRBJ1-4; D gene uncertain. CDR1 and CDR2 (germline): SGHTA, FQGNSA. Trimming took off 5 bases at V and 0 bases at J, with 16 bases between the two ends. This CDR3 is built from 17 residues. The CDR3 sequence: CASSPRHEWSTNEKLFF. The DNA for the CDR3 is TGTGCCAGCAGCCCACGACACGAATGGTCAACTAATGAAAAACTGTTTTTT.

The chain has TRBV7-9 and TRBJ1-1; tentatively, D is TRBD1 (6 bases). Trimming removed 5 bases from V and 0 bases from J, with 13 bases in between. The germline V gene encodes CDR1 SEHNR and CDR2 FQNEAQ (reference sequence). There are 15 residues in the CDR3. CDR3 loop: CASSQSRTVNTEAFF. CDR3 sequence (DNA): TGTGCCAGCAGCCAAAGCCGGACAGTGAACACTGAAGCTTTCTTT.

V gene TRBV4-2 combines with J gene TRBJ2-7; 8 nucleotides line up with TRBD2. CDR1 and CDR2 from the germline V gene are LGHNA and YNFKEQ. The CDR3 is made up of 17 amino acids. V dropped 0 bases and J dropped 2; count of bases not matched to a gene: 9. CDR3 in amino acids: CASSQEGPGGLPYEQYF. CDR3 nucleotide sequence: TGTGCCAGCAGCCAAGAAGGGCCGGGGGGGCTTCCCTACGAGCAGTACTTC.

In the case of this clone: This same CDR3 is encoded by further DNA sequences in the sample. The genes are TRBV5-1 and TRBJ2-1; 10 bases align to TRBD2. The CDR3 is 15 amino acids. CDR1 is SGHRS, CDR2 YFSETQ, per germline. V shed 0 bases, J shed 3 bases, and the junction held 0 bases outside the gene matches. CDR3 sequence: CASSLGTSGYNEQFF. The DNA for the CDR3 is TGCGCCAGCAGCTTGGGGACTAGCGGCTACAATGAGCAGTTCTTC.

This clone appeared a few times. The V and J genes are TRBV7-9 and TRBJ1-2; 7 bases line up with TRBD1. The CDR3 is 14 amino acids. With V trimmed by 10 bases and J by 3 bases, 11 bases remained unmatched. CDR1 and CDR2 from the germline V gene are SEHNR and FQNEAQ (reference sequence). The DNA of the CDR3 is TGTGCCACCGCCTCCTACAGGGGTGACTATGGCTACACCTTC. Protein product: CATASYRGDYGYTF.

The chain has TRBV18 and TRBJ1-2; D might be TRBD1 (5 bases). CDR3 length equals 16 residues. CDR1 is KGHSH and CDR2 is LQKENI in the germline V gene. V lost 4 bases to trimming and J lost 4 bases, with 19 bases between them. CDR3 DNA sequence: TGTGCCAGCTCACGTGGGACCCCTGGAGGGACCTATGGCTACACCTTC. Encoded protein: CASSRGTPGGTYGYTF.

This chain links TRBV1 with TRBJ2-5; TRBD1 is the table's D call and was not checked against the DNA. TRBV1 has pseudogene status. The CDR3 totals 15 residues. The CDR3 spells CTSGLQGPTVSGLDF. In DNA, the CDR3 is TGCACCAGCGGGTTACAGGGACCAACCGTGTCGGGGTTGGACTTC.

The chain combines TRBV7-2 with TRBJ2-1; 11 bases are a match to TRBD1. With V trimmed by 6 bases and J by 5 bases, 6 bases remained unmatched. The CDR3 extends over 15 amino acids. CDR1 is SGHTA, CDR2 FQGNSA, per germline. In DNA, the CDR3 is TGTGCCAGCAGGCGTCCGGGACAGGGGGACAATGAGCAGTTCTTC. Encoded protein: CASRRPGQGDNEQFF.

The chain carries TRBV6-6 and TRBJ1-1; TRBD1 might be the D (5 bases). Germline V gene sequence: CDR1 MNHNY, CDR2 SVGAGI (reference sequence). This CDR3 has 11 residues. Trimming removed 2 bases from V and 10 bases from J, with 8 bases in between. The CDR3: CASSYGAGAFF. The CDR3 bases are TGTGCCAGCAGTTACGGGGCCGGAGCTTTCTTT.

This sequence joins TRBV12-3 or TRBV12-4 and TRBJ2-1; TRBD1 matches 8 bases. Unmatched junction bases numbered 4, after V lost 3 bases and J lost 9 bases. The CDR3 has 13 residues. The CDR3 region has the DNA TGTGCCAGCAGTTTCCAGGGGGCGGGTGAGCAGTTCTTC. Its translation is CASSFQGAGEQFF.

The chain uses TRBV6-5 and TRBJ2-3; 7 nucleotides align to TRBD1. The CDR3 is 14 residues long. V was clipped by 2 bases and J by 4 bases; unmatched bases: 3. The germline gives CDR1 MNHEY, CDR2 SVGAGI. DNA of the CDR3: TGTGCCAGCAGTTACCGAGGGGGCTCAGATACGCAGTATTTT. Translating gives CASSYRGGSDTQYF.

The chain is built from TRBV27 and TRBJ2-3; possibly TRBD2 for D (6 bases). Germline V lookup: CDR1 MNHEY, CDR2 SMNVEV (reference sequence). The germline V and J ends were trimmed by 5 bases and 8 bases, with 14 bases remaining between them. CDR3 length equals 13 residues. The CDR3 DNA sequence: TGTGCCAGCAGTAATTCCGGCGGGACTACGCAGTATTTT. The encoded protein is CASSNSGGTTQYF.

For this clone: At one boundary the junction diverges from the germline segment, which might be a read error. The chain employs TRBV7-7 and TRBJ1-3, with D unresolved. The CDR3 length is 13 residues. Germline V gives CDR1 SSHAT, CDR2 FNYEAQ (reference sequence). Written as DNA, the CDR3 is TGTGCTAGCAGCCCCCTCTCTGGAAACACCATATATTTT. It translates to CASSPLSGNTIYF.